The 13 T cell receptor beta chains below come from one sample, sequenced in a study of CD8 T cells in Susac syndrome. After extraction with the RNeasy kit, about 0.45 to 1 ug of the RNA was reverse transcribed using random hexamers. TCRdb fed the immunoSEQ multiplex PCR reads into MiXCR, producing one record per CDR3 protein. The sample carries tens of thousands of distinct CDR3 sequences, roughly 93% recorded once. Material: CD8+ T cells from PBMCs. The receptors originated from a human donor in good health.

This chain connects TRBV29-1 to TRBJ2-7, with TRBD2 as a possible D gene (5 bases). Germline V gene lookup returns CDR1 SQVTM and CDR2 ANQGSEA. V was cut by 0 bases and J by 0 bases, with 15 bases left in between. The CDR3 totals 16 residues. CDR3 nucleotide sequence: TGCAGCGTTGAAGATCCTACCGGGATAACCTCCTACGAGCAGTACTTC. Its translation is CSVEDPTGITSYEQYF.

This sequence joins TRBV7-9 and TRBJ2-4; D possibly uses TRBD1 or TRBD2 (5 bases each). CDR1 is SEHNR, CDR2 FQNEAQ, per germline (reference sequence). This CDR3 spans 18 amino acids. Trimming left V 5 bases short and J 3 bases short, with 23 bases between. In nucleotides, the CDR3 is TGTGCCAGCAGCCCCACGGGGCGAGGTAGAGGGGTCAAAAACATTCAGTACTTC. It codes for CASSPTGRGRGVKNIQYF. Supplemented by reference TRBV7-9 and TRBJ2-4, the full variable domain reads DTGVSQNPRHKITKRGQNVTFRCDPISEHNRLYWYRQTLGQGPEFLTYFQNEAQLEKSRLLSDRFSAERPKGSFSTLEIQRTEQGDSAMYLCASSPTGRGRGVKNIQYFGAGTRLSVL.

The chain recombines TRBV6-1 with TRBJ2-5; TRBD2 matches 10 bases. The V segment lost 5 bases and the J segment 2 bases; nucleotides outside the gene matches: 8. Germline V gives CDR1 MNHNS, CDR2 SASEGT. The length of the CDR3 is 16 residues. Here the CDR3 reads CASSPLAGILQETQYF. The CDR3, as DNA: TGTGCCAGCAGTCCACTAGCGGGAATTTTGCAAGAGACCCAGTACTTC.

The V and J genes are TRBV14 and TRBJ2-3, with D tentatively TRBD1 or TRBD2 (5 bases each). V lost 0 bases to trimming and J lost 4 bases, with 14 bases between them. The CDR3 covers 16 residues. Germline lookup yields CDR1 SGHDN and CDR2 FVKESK. CDR3 protein: CASSQEGETRSDTQYF. CDR3 sequence (DNA): TGTGCCAGCAGCCAAGAGGGGGAAACGAGGTCAGATACGCAGTATTTT.

This chain connects TRBV2 to TRBJ2-7, with TRBD2 identical over 8 bases. CDR3 length: 15 residues. After removal of 7 bases from V and 7 bases from J, the junction contained 15 bases not matched to a gene. Per the germline V gene, CDR1 is SNHLY and CDR2 is FYNNEI. The CDR3: CASIGVGTGGLEQYF. The CDR3 DNA follows: TGTGCCAGCATCGGGGTGGGAACGGGAGGGCTTGAGCAGTACTTC.

The J gene is TRBJ2-7, the V gene TRBV29-1; tentative D call: TRBD2 (5 bases). The length of the CDR3 is 14 residues. The germline V gene encodes CDR1 SQVTM and CDR2 ANQGSEA. The V gene lost 2 bases and the J gene lost 4 bases, with 15 bases spanning the gap. The CDR3 nucleotides are TGCAGCGTTGAACATCGGACGGGGAATTACGAGCAGTACTTC. It is translated as CSVEHRTGNYEQYF.

The genes are TRBV2 and TRBJ2-1; a weak D match, TRBD1 (5 bases). From germline, CDR1 is SNHLY and CDR2 FYNNEI. V was shortened by 4 bases and J by 8 bases, with 15 bases between the two germline ends. The CDR3 loop spans 14 amino acids. CDR3 coding DNA: TGTGCCAGCAGTGCCTCTACAGGAGTGGATGAGCAGTTCTTC. Residues: CASSASTGVDEQFF. Full variable domain (rest looked up from reference TRBV2 and TRBJ2-1): EPEVTQTPSHQVTQMGQEVILRCVPISNHLYFYWYRQILGQKVEFLVSFYNNEISEKSEIFDDQFSVERPDGSNFTLKIRSTKLEDSAMYFCASSASTGVDEQFFGPGTRLTVL.

Only one count was recorded for this clonotype. CDR3 DNA: TGCAGTGCGCCCGGGACAGAGTCCTACAATGAGCAGTTCTTC. Translated: CSAPGTESYNEQFF. This chain connects TRBV20-1 to TRBJ2-1; 7 bases fit TRBD1. Germline V gene data show CDR1 as DFQATT and CDR2 as SNEGSKA (reference sequence). The CDR3 is 14 amino acids. V shed 6 bases, J shed 1 base, and the junction held 6 bases outside the gene matches.

The chain joins TRBV7-2 to TRBJ2-7; a weak D match, TRBD2 (6 bases). In germline, CDR1 is SGHTA, CDR2 FQGNSA. This CDR3 comprises 16 residues. V lost 5 bases, J lost 3 bases, and 20 bases lay in between. The chain's CDR3 is CASSHVWALGGYEQYF. DNA for the CDR3: TGTGCCAGCAGCCACGTATGGGCGCTCGGGGGCTACGAGCAGTACTTC.

The CDR3 sequence: CASSRQRTDTQYF. The CDR3 DNA sequence: TGTGCCAGCAGCCGCCAACGGACAGATACGCAGTATTTT. J is TRBJ2-3 and V is TRBV7-7; D gene uncertain. Trimming removed 5 bases at V and 3 bases at J, with 9 bases between. The germline V gene encodes CDR1 SSHAT and CDR2 FNYEAQ (reference sequence). The CDR3 spans 13 residues.

The chain combines TRBV7-9 with TRBJ1-1; no reliable D call. The CDR3 has 15 residues. Trimming pared 5 bases from V and 6 bases from J, leaving 19 bases between. CDR1 and CDR2 (germline): SEHNR, FQNEAQ (reference sequence). In nucleotides, the CDR3 is TGTGCCAGCAGCCCCTCCGGGGAGGTAATCGCTGAAGCTTTCTTT. Amino acid sequence: CASSPSGEVIAEAFF.

This clonotype has only one observation. The chain uses TRBV5-1 and TRBJ2-2, with a possible D match to TRBD2 (6 bases). This CDR3 region has 15 residues. Germline V gene sequence: CDR1 SGHRS, CDR2 YFSETQ. V lost 4 bases and J 2 bases, leaving 12 bases between the germline ends. The CDR3 protein is CASSPGTYNTGELFF. The CDR3 DNA reads TGCGCCAGCAGCCCCGGGACTTATAACACCGGGGAGCTGTTTTTT. Drawing the rest from reference TRBV5-1 and TRBJ2-2, the complete variable domain is KAGVTQTPRYLIKTRGQQVTLSCSPISGHRSVSWYQQTPGQGLQFLFEYFSETQRNKGNFPGRFSGRQFSNSRSEMNVSTLELGDSALYLCASSPGTYNTGELFFGEGSRLTVL.

This clonotype was seen a few times. This chain uses TRBV4-1 with TRBJ2-7; D is possibly TRBD1 (5 bases). The germline CDR1 and CDR2 sequences are MGHRA and YSYEKL. V gave up 1 base and J gave up 6 bases, with 10 bases separating them. This CDR3 has 13 amino acids. CDR3 amino acids: CASSQGGAFEQYF. The CDR3 DNA reads TGCGCCAGCAGCCAAGGTGGGGCGTTCGAGCAGTACTTC.